This T cell receptor beta chain was identified during a study of beta chain features in type 1 diabetes. Overall study context: Patients shared similar age, gender and cell yields with healthy donors.

Study conclusions and caveats: The study found fewer insertions and more deletions at VDJ junctions in type 1 diabetes patients. People with Type 1 diabetes carried modestly yet significantly shorter TCRB CDR3s in all four CD4+ subsets.

The CDR3 consists of 14 residues. V dropped 5 bases and J dropped 5; count of bases not matched to a gene: 7. Looked up from germline, CDR1 is SGHTA and CDR2 is FQGTGA. Expressed TCRB transcripts were sequenced after all isolated RNA was converted to cDNA. Assay: immunoSEQ multiplex PCR; the TCRdb copy retains only in-frame clones and omits some. The table has about 390,000 clones, roughly a tenth seen once; the top ten hold over 0.45%. On this clone itself: The antigen is unknown.

Specimen: central memory CD4+ T cells from blood. V is TRBV7-3 and J is TRBJ2-5, with TRBD1 matching over 8 bases. The receptor's source is a man younger than 40 with type 1 diabetes. The CDR3 region has the DNA TGTGCCAGCAGCCCAGGGACAGGAGGGGAGACCCAGTACTTC. Residues: CASSPGTGGETQYF.